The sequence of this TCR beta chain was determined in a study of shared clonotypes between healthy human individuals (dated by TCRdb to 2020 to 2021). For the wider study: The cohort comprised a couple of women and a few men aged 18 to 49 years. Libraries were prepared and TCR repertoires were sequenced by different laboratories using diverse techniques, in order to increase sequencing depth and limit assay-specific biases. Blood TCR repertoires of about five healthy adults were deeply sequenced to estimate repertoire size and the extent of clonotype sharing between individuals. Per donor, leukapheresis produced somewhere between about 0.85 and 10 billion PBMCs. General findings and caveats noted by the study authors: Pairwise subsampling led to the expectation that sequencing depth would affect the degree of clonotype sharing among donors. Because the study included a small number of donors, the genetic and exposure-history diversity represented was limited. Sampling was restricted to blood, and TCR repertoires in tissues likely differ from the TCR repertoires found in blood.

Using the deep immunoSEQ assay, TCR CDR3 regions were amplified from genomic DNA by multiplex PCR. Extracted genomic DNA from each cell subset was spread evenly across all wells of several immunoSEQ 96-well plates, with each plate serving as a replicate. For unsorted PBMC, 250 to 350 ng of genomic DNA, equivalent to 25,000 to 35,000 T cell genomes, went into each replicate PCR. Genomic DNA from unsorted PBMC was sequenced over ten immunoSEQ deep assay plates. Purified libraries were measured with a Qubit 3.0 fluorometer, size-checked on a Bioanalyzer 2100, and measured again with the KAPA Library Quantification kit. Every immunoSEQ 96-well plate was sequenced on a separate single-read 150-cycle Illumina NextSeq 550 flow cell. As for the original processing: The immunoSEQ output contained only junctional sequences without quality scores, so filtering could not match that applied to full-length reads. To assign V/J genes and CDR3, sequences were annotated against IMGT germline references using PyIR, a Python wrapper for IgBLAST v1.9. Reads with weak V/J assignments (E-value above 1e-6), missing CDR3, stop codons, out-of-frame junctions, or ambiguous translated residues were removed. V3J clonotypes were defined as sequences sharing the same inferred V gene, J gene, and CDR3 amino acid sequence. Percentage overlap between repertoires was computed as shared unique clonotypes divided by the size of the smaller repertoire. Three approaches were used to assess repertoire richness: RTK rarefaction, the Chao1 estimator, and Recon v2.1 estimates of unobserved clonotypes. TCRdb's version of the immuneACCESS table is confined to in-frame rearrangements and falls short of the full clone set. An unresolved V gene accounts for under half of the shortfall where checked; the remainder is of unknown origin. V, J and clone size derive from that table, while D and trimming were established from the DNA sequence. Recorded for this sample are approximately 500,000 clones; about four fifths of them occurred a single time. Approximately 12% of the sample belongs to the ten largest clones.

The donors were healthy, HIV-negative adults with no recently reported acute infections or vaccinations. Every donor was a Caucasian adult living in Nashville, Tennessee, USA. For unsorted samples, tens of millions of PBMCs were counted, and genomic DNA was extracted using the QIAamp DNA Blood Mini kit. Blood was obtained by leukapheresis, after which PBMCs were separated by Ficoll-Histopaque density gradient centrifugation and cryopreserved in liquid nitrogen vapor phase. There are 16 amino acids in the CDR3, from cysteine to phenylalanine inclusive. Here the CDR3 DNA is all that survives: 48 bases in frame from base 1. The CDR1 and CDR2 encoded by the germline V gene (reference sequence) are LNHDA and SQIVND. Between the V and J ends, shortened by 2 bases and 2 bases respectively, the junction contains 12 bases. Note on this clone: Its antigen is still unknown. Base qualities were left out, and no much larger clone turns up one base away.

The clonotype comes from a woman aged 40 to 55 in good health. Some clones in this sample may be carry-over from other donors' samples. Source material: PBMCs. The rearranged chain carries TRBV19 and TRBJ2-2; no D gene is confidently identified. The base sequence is TGTGCCAGTAGTATACGTACTGGGTCAAACACCGGGGAGCTGTTTTTT. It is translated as CASSIRTGSNTGELFF.